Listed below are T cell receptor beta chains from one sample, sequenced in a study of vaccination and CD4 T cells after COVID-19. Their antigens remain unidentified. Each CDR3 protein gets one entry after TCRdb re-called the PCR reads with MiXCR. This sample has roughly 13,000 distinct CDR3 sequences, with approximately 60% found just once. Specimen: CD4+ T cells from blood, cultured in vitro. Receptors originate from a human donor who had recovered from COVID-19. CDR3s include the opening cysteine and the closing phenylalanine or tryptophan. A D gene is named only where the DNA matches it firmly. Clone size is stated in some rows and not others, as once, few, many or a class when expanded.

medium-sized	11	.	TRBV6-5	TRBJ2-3	TGTGCCAGCAGTTGGGCAGATACGCAGTATTTT	CASSWADTQYF
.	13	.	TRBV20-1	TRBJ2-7	TGCAGTGCTAGAGAAAACCGGGACTACGAGCAGTACTTC	CSARENRDYEQYF
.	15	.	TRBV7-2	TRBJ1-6	TGTGCCAGCAGCCTGGGGGGTGGAGGGCATTCACCCCTCCACTTT	CASSLGGGGHSPLHF
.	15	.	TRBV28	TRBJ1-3	TGTGCCAGCAGTTGGGCCTACAACTCTGGAAACACCATATATTTT	CASSWAYNSGNTIYF
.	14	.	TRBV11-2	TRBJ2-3	TGTGCCAGCAGCTCTAATCGGGTAACAGATACGCAGTATTTT	CASSSNRVTDTQYF
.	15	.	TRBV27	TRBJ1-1	TGTGCCAGCAGTTTCACGCAGAGAGTGAACACTGAAGCTTTCTTT	CASSFTQRVNTEAFF
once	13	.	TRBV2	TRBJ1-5	TGTGCCAGCAGTGTAGACAGCAATCAGCCCCAGCATTTT	CASSVDSNQPQHF
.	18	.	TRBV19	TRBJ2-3	TGTGCCAGTAGTATAGTTTATCGTGGCAGGGATCGCACAGATACGCAGTATTTT	CASSIVYRGRDRTDTQYF
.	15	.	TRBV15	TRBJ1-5	TGTGCCACCAGCAGACAGCAGGGGAGCAATCAGCCCCAGCATTTT	CATSRQQGSNQPQHF
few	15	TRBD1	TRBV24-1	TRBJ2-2	TGTGCCACCAACAAGGGACAGGGGGAAACCGGGGAGCTGTTTTTT	CATNKGQGETGELFF
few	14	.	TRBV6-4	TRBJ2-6	TGTGCCAGCAGTGACAACTCTGGGGCCAACGTCCTGACTTTC	CASSDNSGANVLTF
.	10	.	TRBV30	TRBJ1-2	TGTGCCTGGAAGGTTTATGGCTACACCTTC	CAWKVYGYTF
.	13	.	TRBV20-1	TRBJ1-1	TGCAGTGCTAGAGTTGGGGGCTCCACTGAAGCTTTCTTT	CSARVGGSTEAFF
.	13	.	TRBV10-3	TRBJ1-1	TGTGCCACCAAGGCCAGGGGGAACACTGAAGCTTTCTTT	CATKARGNTEAFF
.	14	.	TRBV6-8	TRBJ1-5	TGTGCCAGCAGTCTGAGTTATAGCAATCAGCCCCAGCATTTT	CASSLSYSNQPQHF
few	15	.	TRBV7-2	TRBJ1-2	TGTGCCAGCAGCCCCCGACAGTTTGTAGAGTTGGGCTACACCTTC	CASSPRQFVELGYTF
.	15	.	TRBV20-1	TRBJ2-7	TGCAGTGCTAGAGTGGGGGTAATGATCCCCTACGAGCAGTACTTC	CSARVGVMIPYEQYF
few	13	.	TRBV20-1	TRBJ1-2	TGCAGTGCTACAAAGACAGCCCGGGATGGCTACACCTTC	CSATKTARDGYTF
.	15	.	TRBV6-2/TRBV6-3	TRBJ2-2	TGTGCCAGCAGTATAGCGGAGGGAAGCTCCGGGGAGCTGTTTTTT	CASSIAEGSSGELFF
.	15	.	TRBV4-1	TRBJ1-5	TGCGCCAGCAGCCAACCCAGAGAGGGCAATCAGCCCCAGCATTTT	CASSQPREGNQPQHF
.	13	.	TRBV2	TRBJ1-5	TGTGCCAGCAGTATTCAGCCGAATCAGCCCCAGCATTTT	CASSIQPNQPQHF
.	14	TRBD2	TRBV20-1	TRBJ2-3	TGCAGTGCTAGAGACGGGACTAGCACGGATACGCAGTATTTT	CSARDGTSTDTQYF
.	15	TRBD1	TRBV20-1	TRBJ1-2	TGCAGTGCTAGGGCCCAGGGACAGGGATTCTATGGCTACACCTTC	CSARAQGQGFYGYTF
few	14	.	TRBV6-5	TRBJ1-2	TGTGCCAGCAGTTACTCCTCAAATAACTATGGCTACACCTTC	CASSYSSNNYGYTF
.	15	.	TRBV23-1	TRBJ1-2	TGCGCCAGCAGTCAATGTTCAGGGTCTAACTATGGCTACACCTTC	CASSQCSGSNYGYTF
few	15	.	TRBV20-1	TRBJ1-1	TGCAGTGCTAGAGATCCTCGGGACCGGGACACTGAAGCTTTCTTT	CSARDPRDRDTEAFF
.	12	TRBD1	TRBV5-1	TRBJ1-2	TGCGCCAGCCGGGACAGCGGCTATGGCTACACCTTC	CASRDSGYGYTF
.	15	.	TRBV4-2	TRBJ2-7	TGTGCCAGCAGCCAACTGCCGGGACTTACATACGAGCAGTACTTC	CASSQLPGLTYEQYF
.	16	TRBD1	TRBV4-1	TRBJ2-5	TGCGCCAGCAGCCAAACGGGACAGGGGGGAGGAGAGACCCAGTACTTC	CASSQTGQGGGETQYF
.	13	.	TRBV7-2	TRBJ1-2	TGTGCCAGCAGCTCGCGGGGCGGGCGTGGCTACACCTTC	CASSSRGGRGYTF
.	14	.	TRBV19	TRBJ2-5	TGTGCCAGTAGTATTCCAGGGACGCAAGAGACCCAGTACTTC	CASSIPGTQETQYF
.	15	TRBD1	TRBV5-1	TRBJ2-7	TGCGCCAGCAGCCTCATCGGTCAGGGGGCCGACGAGCAGTACTTC	CASSLIGQGADEQYF
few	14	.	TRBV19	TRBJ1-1	TGTGCCAGTAGTGTTGGCCAGATGAACACTGAAGCTTTCTTT	CASSVGQMNTEAFF
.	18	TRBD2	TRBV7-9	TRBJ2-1	TGTGCCAGCAGCTTAGTCCTAGCGGGAGAAGGGTCCTACAATGAGCAGTTCTTC	CASSLVLAGEGSYNEQFF
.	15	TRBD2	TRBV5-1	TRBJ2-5	TGCGCCAGCAGCTTGCTGGCTAGCGGAAAAGAGACCCAGTACTTC	CASSLLASGKETQYF
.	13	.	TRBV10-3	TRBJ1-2	TGTGCCATCAGTGAGTCGTCGGAGTCTGGCTACACCTTC	CAISESSESGYTF
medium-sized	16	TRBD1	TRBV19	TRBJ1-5	TGTGCCAGTAGTATCCGGGACAGGGGGGGCAATCAGCCCCAGCATTTT	CASSIRDRGGNQPQHF
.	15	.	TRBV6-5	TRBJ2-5	TGTGCCAGCAGTTATTATCGGGGCAAGGAAGAGACCCAGTACTTC	CASSYYRGKEETQYF
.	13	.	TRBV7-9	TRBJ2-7	TGTGCCAGCAGCTCTAGCTACTCCTACGAGCAGTACTTC	CASSSSYSYEQYF
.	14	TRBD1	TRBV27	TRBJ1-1	TGTGCCAGCAGTCCTACGACAGGGTTGGGTGAAGCTTTCTTT	CASSPTTGLGEAFF
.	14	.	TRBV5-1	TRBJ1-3	TGCGCCAGCAGCTTGGCTGGATCGGGAAACACCATATATTTT	CASSLAGSGNTIYF
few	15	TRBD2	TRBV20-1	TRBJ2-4	TGCAGTGCTAGAGTACTAGCGGGAGCCAAAAACATTCAGTACTTC	CSARVLAGAKNIQYF
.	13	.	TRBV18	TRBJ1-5	TGTGCCAGCTCACCAGGGCGCAATCAGCCCCAGCATTTT	CASSPGRNQPQHF
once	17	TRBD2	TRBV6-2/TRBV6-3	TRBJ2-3	TGTGCCAGCAATCACCCCAGGACTAGCGGGAGAACAGATACGCAGTATTTT	CASNHPRTSGRTDTQYF
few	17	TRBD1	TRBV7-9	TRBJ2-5	TGTGCCAGCAGCTTAGGGACAAGGACAGGGGGTAGGGAGACCCAGTACTTC	CASSLGTRTGGRETQYF
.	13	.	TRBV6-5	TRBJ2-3	TGTGCCAGCAGTTACTCCCCGTTAGATACGCAGTATTTT	CASSYSPLDTQYF
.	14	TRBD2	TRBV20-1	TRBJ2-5	TGCAGTGCTAGAGGGACTAGCGGGATACAGACCCAGTACTTC	CSARGTSGIQTQYF
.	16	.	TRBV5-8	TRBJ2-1	TGTGCCAGCGGACTTGGACAGTTAAGCTCCTACAATGAGCAGTTCTTC	CASGLGQLSSYNEQFF
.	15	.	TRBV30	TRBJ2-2	TGTGCCTGGAGTGTACCAGACACGAACACCGGGGAGCTGTTTTTT	CAWSVPDTNTGELFF
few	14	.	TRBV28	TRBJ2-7	TGTGCCAGCAGTTTTTACAGGGAGGTGGGCGAGCAGTACTTC	CASSFYREVGEQYF
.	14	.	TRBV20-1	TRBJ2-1	TGCAGTGCTGGAGACTTCGGCTCCTACAATGAGCAGTTCTTC	CSAGDFGSYNEQFF
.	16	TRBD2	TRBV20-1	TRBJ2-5	TGCAGTGCTAGCCTCCTAGCGGCCGATACGGGGGGGACCCAGTACTTC	CSASLLAADTGGTQYF
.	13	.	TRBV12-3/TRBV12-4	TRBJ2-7	TGTGCCAGCAGTTTGACTGGCTCCTACGAGCAGTACTTC	CASSLTGSYEQYF